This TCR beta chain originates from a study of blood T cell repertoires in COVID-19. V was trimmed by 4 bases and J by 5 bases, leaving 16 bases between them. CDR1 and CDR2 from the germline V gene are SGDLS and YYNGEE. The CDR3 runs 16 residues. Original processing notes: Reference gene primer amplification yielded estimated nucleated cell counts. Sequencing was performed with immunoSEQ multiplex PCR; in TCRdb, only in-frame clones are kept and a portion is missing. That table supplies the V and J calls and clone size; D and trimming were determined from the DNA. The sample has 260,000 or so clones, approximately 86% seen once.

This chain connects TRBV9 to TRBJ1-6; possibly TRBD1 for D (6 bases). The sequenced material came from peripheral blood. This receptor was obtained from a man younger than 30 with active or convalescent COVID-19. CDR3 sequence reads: CASSLSQDSHNSPLHF. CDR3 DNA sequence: TGTGCCAGCAGCCTCAGTCAGGACAGCCATAATTCACCCCTCCACTTT.